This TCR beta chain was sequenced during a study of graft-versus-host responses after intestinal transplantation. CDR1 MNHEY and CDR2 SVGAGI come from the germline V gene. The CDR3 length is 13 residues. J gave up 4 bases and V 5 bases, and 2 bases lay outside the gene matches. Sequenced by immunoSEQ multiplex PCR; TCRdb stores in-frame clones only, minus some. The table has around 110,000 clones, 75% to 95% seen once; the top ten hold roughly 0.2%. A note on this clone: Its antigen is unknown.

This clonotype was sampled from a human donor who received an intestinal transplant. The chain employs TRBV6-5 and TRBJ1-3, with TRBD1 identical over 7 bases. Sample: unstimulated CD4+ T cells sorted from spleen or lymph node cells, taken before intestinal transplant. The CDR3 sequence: CASSRGQGNTIYF. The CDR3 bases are TGTGCCAGCAGTAGGGGACAGGGAAACACCATATATTTT.